The T cell receptor (beta chain) under discussion was sequenced for a study of blood T cell repertoires in COVID-19. Trimming cost V 4 bases and J 9 bases; bases outside gene matches: 3. The length of the CDR3 is 12 residues. Germline CDR1 and CDR2: MNHEY and SMNVEV (reference sequence). Profiled with immunoSEQ multiplex PCR; TCRdb holds only in-frame clones, not every one. The sample records about 59,000 clones, around 90% being singletons. The sequenced material came from peripheral blood. The sequence came from a man older than 75 with acute or convalescent COVID-19. The rearrangement uses TRBV27 and TRBJ2-3; 8 bases are a match to TRBD2. The CDR3 loop is CASSSAGGTQYF. The CDR3 bases are TGTGCCAGCAGTTCCGCGGGGGGAACGCAGTATTTT.